This TCR beta chain was identified during a study of monozygotic twins with inflammatory bowel disease. Two rounds of nested PCR, of around 16 and 10 cycles, were run on TCRalpha and TCRbeta cDNA. Each CDR3 protein gets one entry in TCRdb, which reprocessed the 5' RACE reads and gives no DNA. The listing records about 150,000 distinct CDR3 sequences. The CDR3 sequence is 12 residues long. CDR1 and CDR2 (germline): SQVTM, ANQGSEA. Sequencing was performed on blood. The sequence derives from a human donor with ulcerative colitis or Crohn's disease, or a healthy co-twin of an affected twin (not recorded which). The gene calls are TRBV29-1 and TRBJ1-2; TCRdb outputs TRBD1, but without DNA this stays unchecked. The chain's CDR3 is CSNRRADYGYTF.